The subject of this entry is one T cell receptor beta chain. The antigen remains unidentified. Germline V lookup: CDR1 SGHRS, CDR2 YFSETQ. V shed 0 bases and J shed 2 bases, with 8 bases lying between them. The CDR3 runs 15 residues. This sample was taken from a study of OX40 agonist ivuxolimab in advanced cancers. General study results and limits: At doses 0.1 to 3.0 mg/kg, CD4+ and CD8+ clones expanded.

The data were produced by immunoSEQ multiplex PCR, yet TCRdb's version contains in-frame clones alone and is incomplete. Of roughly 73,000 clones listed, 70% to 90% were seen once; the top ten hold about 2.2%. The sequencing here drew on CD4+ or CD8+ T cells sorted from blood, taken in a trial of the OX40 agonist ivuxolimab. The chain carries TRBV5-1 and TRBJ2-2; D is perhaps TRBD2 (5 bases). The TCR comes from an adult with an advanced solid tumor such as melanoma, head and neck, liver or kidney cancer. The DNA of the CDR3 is TGCGCCAGCAGCTTGGGAGGGTCTAACACCGGGGAGCTGTTTTTT. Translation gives CASSLGGSNTGELFF.